This T cell receptor (beta chain) was identified in a study of T cell responses to AZD1222 COVID-19 vaccine. The table came from immunoSEQ multiplex PCR; TCRdb's copy has only in-frame clones and leaves some out. The sample carries fewer than 200,000 clones, under 95% recorded once. Study findings and constraints: Baseline testing showed seropositivity in only a handful of AZD1222 recipients. Unmutated variant regions are reportedly the target of nearly half of TCRs that are spike-specific. In a largely white British group with more females than males, clonal diversity was possibly underestimated.

The CDR3 contains 14 residues. Germline V lookup: CDR1 LNHDA, CDR2 SQIVND (reference sequence). Trimming stripped 6 bases from V and 0 bases from J, with 9 bases between. Points on this clone: The antigen is undetermined.

The sequence was obtained from an adult in good health. The chain has TRBV19 and TRBJ1-3; D remains ambiguous. Sequencing was performed on peripheral blood, taken on day 0 of MenACWY control vaccination. The CDR3 DNA sequence: TGTGCCAGTAGCCTTGGTAGCTCTGGAAACACCATATATTTT. Its translation is CASSLGSSGNTIYF.